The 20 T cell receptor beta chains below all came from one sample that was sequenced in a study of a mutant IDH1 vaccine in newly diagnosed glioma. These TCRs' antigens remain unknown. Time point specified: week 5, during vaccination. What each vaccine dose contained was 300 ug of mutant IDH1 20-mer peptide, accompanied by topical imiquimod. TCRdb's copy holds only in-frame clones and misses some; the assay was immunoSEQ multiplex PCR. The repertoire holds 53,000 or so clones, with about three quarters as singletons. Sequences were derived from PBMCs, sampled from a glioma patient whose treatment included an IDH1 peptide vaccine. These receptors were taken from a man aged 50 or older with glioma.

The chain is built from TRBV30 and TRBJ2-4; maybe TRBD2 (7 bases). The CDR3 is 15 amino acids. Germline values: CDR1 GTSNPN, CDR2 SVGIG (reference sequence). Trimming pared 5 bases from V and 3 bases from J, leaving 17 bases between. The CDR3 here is CAWAGGGAGKNIQYF. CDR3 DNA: TGTGCCTGGGCCGGAGGGGGGGCGGGCAAAAACATTCAGTACTTC.

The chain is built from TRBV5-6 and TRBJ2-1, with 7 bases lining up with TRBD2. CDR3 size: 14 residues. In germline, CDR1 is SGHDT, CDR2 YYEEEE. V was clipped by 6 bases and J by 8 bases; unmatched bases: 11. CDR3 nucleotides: TGTGCCAGCAAGAGATCGGGGGGAGGAGATGAGCAGTTCTTC. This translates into CASKRSGGGDEQFF.

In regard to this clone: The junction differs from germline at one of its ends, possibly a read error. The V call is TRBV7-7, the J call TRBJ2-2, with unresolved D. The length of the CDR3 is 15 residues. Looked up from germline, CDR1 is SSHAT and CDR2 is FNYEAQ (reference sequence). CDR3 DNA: TGTGCTAGCAGCGCCTCCACCGCTAGCACCGGGGAGCTGTTTTTT. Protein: CASSASTASTGELFF.

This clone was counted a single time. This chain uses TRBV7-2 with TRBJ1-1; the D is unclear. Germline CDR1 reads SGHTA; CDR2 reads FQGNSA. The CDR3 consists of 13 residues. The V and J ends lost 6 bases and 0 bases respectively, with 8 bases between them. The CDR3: CASRITMNTEAFF. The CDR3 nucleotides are TGTGCCAGCAGAATTACCATGAACACTGAAGCTTTCTTT.

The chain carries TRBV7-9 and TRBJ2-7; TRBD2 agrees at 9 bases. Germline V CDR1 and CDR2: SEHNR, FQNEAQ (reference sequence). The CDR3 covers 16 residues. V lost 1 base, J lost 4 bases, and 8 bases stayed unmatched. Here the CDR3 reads CASSLGLAGEGYEQYF. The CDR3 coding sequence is TGTGCCAGCAGCTTAGGTTTAGCGGGGGAAGGATACGAGCAGTACTTC.

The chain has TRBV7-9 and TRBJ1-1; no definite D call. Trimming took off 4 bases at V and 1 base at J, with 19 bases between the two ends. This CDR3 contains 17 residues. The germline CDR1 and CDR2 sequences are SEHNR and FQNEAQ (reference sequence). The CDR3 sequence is CASSSDGRSGPNTEAFF. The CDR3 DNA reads TGTGCCAGCAGCTCGGACGGGAGGTCAGGTCCGAACACTGAAGCTTTCTTT.

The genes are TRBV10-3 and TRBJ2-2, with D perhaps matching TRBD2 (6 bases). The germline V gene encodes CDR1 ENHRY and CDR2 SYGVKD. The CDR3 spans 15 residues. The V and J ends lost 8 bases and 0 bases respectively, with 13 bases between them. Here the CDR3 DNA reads TGTGCCATCGGGCGGGGAGACGCGAACACCGGGGAGCTGTTTTTT. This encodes CAIGRGDANTGELFF.

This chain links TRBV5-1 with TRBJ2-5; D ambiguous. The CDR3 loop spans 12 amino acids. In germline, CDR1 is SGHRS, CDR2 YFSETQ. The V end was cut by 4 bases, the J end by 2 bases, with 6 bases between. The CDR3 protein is CASSRPQETQYF. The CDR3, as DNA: TGCGCCAGCAGCAGGCCTCAAGAGACCCAGTACTTC.

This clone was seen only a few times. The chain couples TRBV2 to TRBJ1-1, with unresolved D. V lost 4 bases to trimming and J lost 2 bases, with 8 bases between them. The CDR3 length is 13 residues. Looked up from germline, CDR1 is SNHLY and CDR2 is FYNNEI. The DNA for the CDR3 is TGTGCCAGCAGTGTCGGGTATAACACTGAAGCTTTCTTT. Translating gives CASSVGYNTEAFF.

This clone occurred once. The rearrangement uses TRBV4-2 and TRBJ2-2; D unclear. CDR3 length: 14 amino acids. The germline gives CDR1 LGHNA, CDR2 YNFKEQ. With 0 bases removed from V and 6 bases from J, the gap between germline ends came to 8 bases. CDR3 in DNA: TGTGCCAGCAGCCAAGAAATGAAGTCCGGGGAGCTGTTTTTT. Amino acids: CASSQEMKSGELFF.

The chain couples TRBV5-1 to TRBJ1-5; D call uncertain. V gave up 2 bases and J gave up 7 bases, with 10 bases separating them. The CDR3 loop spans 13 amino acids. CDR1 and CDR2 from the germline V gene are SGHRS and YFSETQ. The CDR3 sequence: CASSFDAGQPQHF. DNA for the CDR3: TGCGCCAGCAGCTTTGATGCGGGACAGCCCCAGCATTTT.

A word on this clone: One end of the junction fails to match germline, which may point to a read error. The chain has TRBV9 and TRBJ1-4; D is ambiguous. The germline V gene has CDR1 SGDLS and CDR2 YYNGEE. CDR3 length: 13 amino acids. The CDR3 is CASSVGQHEKLFF. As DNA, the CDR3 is TGTGCCAGTAGCGTAGGGCAGCATGAAAAACTGTTTTTT.

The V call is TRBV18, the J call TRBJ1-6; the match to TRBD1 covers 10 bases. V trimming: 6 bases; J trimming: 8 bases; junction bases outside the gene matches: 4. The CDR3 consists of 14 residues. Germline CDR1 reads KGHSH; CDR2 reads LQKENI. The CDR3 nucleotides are TGTGCCAGCTCGGGACAGGGGAGGGATTCACCCCTCCACTTT. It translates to CASSGQGRDSPLHF. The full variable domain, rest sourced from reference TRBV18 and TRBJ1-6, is NAGVMQNPRHLVRRRGQEARLRCSPMKGHSHVYWYRQLPEEGLKFMVYLQKENIIDESGMPKERFSAEFPKEGPSILRIQQVVRGDSAAYFCASSGQGRDSPLHFGNGTRLTVT.

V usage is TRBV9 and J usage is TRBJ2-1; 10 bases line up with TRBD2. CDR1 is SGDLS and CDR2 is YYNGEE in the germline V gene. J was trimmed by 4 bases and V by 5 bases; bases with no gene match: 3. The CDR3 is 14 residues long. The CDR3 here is CASSIAGGYNEQFF. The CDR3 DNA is TGTGCCAGCAGTATAGCGGGGGGTTACAATGAGCAGTTCTTC.

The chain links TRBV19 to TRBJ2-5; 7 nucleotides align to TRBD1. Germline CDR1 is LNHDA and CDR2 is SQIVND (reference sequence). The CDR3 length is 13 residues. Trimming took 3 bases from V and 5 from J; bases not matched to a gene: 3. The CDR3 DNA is TGTGCCAGTAGTATCACAGGGGTGGAGACCCAGTACTTC. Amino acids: CASSITGVETQYF.

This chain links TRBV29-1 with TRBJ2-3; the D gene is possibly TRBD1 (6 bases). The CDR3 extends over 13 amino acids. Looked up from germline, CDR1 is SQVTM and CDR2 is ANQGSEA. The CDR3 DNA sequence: TGCTCTATCAGGGGCCCTAGCACAGATACGCAGTATTTT. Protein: CSIRGPSTDTQYF.

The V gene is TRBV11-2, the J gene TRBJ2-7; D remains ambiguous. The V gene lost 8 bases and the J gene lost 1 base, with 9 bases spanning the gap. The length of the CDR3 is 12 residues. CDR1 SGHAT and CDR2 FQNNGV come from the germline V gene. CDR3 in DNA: TGTGCCAGCTCGCATATGTCCTACGAGCAGTACTTC. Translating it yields CASSHMSYEQYF.

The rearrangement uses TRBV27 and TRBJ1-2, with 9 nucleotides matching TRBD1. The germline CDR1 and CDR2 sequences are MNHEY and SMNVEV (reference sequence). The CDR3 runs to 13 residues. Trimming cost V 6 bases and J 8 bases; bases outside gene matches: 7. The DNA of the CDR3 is TGTGCCAGCAGCTGGGGGACAGGGAGAGGCTACACCTTC. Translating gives CASSWGTGRGYTF.

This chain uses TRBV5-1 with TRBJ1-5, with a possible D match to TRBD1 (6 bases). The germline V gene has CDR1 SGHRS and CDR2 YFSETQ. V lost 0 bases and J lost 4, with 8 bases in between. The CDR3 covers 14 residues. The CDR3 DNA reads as TGCGCCAGCAGCTTGGGGACAGATAATCAGCCCCAGCATTTT. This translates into CASSLGTDNQPQHF. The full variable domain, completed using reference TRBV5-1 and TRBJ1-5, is KAGVTQTPRYLIKTRGQQVTLSCSPISGHRSVSWYQQTPGQGLQFLFEYFSETQRNKGNFPGRFSGRQFSNSRSEMNVSTLELGDSALYLCASSLGTDNQPQHFGDGTRLSIL.

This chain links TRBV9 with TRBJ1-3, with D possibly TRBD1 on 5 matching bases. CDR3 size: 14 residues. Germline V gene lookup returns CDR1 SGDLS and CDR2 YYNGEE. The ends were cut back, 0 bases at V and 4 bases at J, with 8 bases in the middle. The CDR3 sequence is CASSVVGVGNTIYF. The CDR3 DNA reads TGTGCCAGCAGCGTAGTAGGGGTCGGAAACACCATATATTTT. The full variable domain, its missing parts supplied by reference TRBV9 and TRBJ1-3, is DSGVTQTPKHLITATGQRVTLRCSPRSGDLSVYWYQQSLDQGLQFLIQYYNGEERAKGNILERFSAQQFPDLHSELNLSSLELGDSALYFCASSVVGVGNTIYFGEGSWLTVV.